These T cell receptor beta chains were read from a single sample in a study of blood T cell repertoires in COVID-19. TCRdb's copy holds only in-frame clones and misses some; the assay was immunoSEQ multiplex PCR. The sample lists about 170,000 clones, around four fifths seen once, with about 19% in the top ten. The specimen sequenced was peripheral blood. These receptors were collected from a woman aged 70-85 years who had recovered from COVID-19. Both conserved end residues are part of each CDR3. D genes are given only for firm matches. Where a row states a size, it is once, few, many or the class of an expanded clone; other rows omit it.

J: TRBJ2-7; size: NA; V: TRBV5-1; D: NA; length: 16; DNA: TGCGCCAGCAGCTTTGGTAGGGGGGGCGCCTCTTACGAGCAGTACTTC; CDR3: CASSFGRGGASYEQYF
J: TRBJ1-1; size: NA; V: TRBV5-5; D: NA; length: 13; DNA: TGTGCCAGCAGCTTGGTGGCGAACACTGAAGCTTTCTTT; CDR3: CASSLVANTEAFF
J: TRBJ2-7; size: NA; V: TRBV4-2; D: NA; length: 13; DNA: TGTGCCAGCAGCCAAGCCCACCAGTACGAGCAGTACTTC; CDR3: CASSQAHQYEQYF
J: TRBJ1-2; size: NA; V: TRBV30; D: NA; length: 13; DNA: TGTGCCTGGAGTCCCAGGGGTTGGGGTGGCTACACCTTC; CDR3: CAWSPRGWGGYTF
J: TRBJ2-5; size: NA; V: TRBV7-2; D: TRBD1; length: 15; DNA: TGTGCCAGCAGCCCTGCCGGGACAGGGGGGGAGACCCAGTACTTC; CDR3: CASSPAGTGGETQYF
J: TRBJ1-1; size: NA; V: TRBV28; D: NA; length: 13; DNA: TGTGCCAGCAGTTTGGCACAAGGGGGTGAAGCTTTCTTT; CDR3: CASSLAQGGEAFF
J: TRBJ1-2; size: NA; V: TRBV3-1/TRBV3-2; D: NA; length: 18; DNA: TGTGCCAGCAGCCAAGATGGAGGGGCGGGGCCGTGGGGCTATGGCTACACCTTC; CDR3: CASSQDGGAGPWGYGYTF
J: TRBJ2-1; size: NA; V: TRBV10-3; D: TRBD2; length: 14; DNA: TGTGCCATCAGCCGCTCGGGGGGGTACAATGAGCAGTTCTTC; CDR3: CAISRSGGYNEQFF
J: TRBJ2-7; size: NA; V: TRBV10-3; D: TRBD1; length: 15; DNA: TGTGCCATCAGTTGGGGTGGGACAGGGGCCTACGAGCAGTACTTC; CDR3: CAISWGGTGAYEQYF
J: TRBJ1-1; size: NA; V: TRBV6-5; D: TRBD1; length: 15; DNA: TGTGCCAGCAGTTACTTAGGGACAGGGAACACTGAAGCTTTCTTT; CDR3: CASSYLGTGNTEAFF
J: TRBJ2-3; size: NA; V: TRBV6-4; D: NA; length: 14; DNA: TGTGCCAGCAGTGAGGGCCCCAGGACAGATACGCAGTATTTT; CDR3: CASSEGPRTDTQYF
J: TRBJ2-5; size: NA; V: TRBV2; D: NA; length: 12; DNA: TGTGCCAGCAGTATGTCCGTAGAGACCCAGTACTTC; CDR3: CASSMSVETQYF
J: TRBJ2-7; size: NA; V: TRBV29-1; D: TRBD1; length: 13; DNA: TGCAGCGCCCGGACAGGGAACTCCTACGAGCAGTACTTC; CDR3: CSARTGNSYEQYF
J: TRBJ1-2; size: NA; V: TRBV10-3; D: TRBD1; length: 14; DNA: TGTGCCATCGCACAGGGGATGCTTGGGGACGGCTACACCTTC; CDR3: CAIAQGMLGDGYTF
J: TRBJ2-7; size: NA; V: TRBV4-1; D: NA; length: 14; DNA: TGCGCCAGCAGCCAAGGCCCCCGGGGGTACGAGCAGTACTTC; CDR3: CASSQGPRGYEQYF
J: TRBJ1-1; size: NA; V: TRBV9; D: NA; length: 16; DNA: TGTGCCAGCAGCGTAGCTGGGCAGGGGTTGGGCACTGAAGCTTTCTTT; CDR3: CASSVAGQGLGTEAFF
J: TRBJ2-7; size: NA; V: TRBV7-2; D: TRBD1; length: 14; DNA: TGTGCCAGCAGCTTAGCACGGGACAGTACCCAGCAGTACTTC; CDR3: CASSLARDSTQQYF
J: TRBJ2-1; size: NA; V: TRBV23-1; D: TRBD1; length: 17; DNA: TGCGCCAGCAGTCAAAACCCCCACAGGGGCTCCTACAATGAGCAGTTCTTC; CDR3: CASSQNPHRGSYNEQFF
J: TRBJ1-2; size: NA; V: TRBV18; D: TRBD1; length: 16; DNA: TGTGCCAGCTCACCAAATGGACCGACAGGGGAGGGAGGCTACACCTTC; CDR3: CASSPNGPTGEGGYTF
J: TRBJ2-3; size: NA; V: TRBV6-2/TRBV6-3; D: TRBD2; length: 20; DNA: TGTGCCAGCAGTCGCCCCCCCGGACTAGCGGGAGATACTAGCACAGATACGCAGTATTTT; CDR3: CASSRPPGLAGDTSTDTQYF
J: TRBJ2-2; size: NA; V: TRBV18; D: TRBD1; length: 15; DNA: TGTGCCAGCTCAAGCCTACAGGGGCGGACCGGGGAGCTGTTTTTT; CDR3: CASSSLQGRTGELFF
J: TRBJ2-2; size: many; V: TRBV18; D: NA; length: 16; DNA: TGTGCCAGCTCCAGTGGTAGCGCATGGAACACCGGGGAGCTGTTTTTT; CDR3: CASSSGSAWNTGELFF
J: TRBJ1-1; size: NA; V: TRBV11-1; D: NA; length: 15; DNA: TGTGCCAGCAGCCCGCAACGGGGAACCGTCGCTGAAGCTTTCTTT; CDR3: CASSPQRGTVAEAFF
J: TRBJ1-1; size: NA; V: TRBV6-6; D: NA; length: 13; DNA: TGTGCCAGCAGTTACTCGAATGGGCGTGAAGCTTTCTTT; CDR3: CASSYSNGREAFF
J: TRBJ1-1; size: NA; V: TRBV11-2; D: NA; length: 13; DNA: TGTGCCAGCAGCTTCGTCCGCGGGACTGAAGCTTTCTTT; CDR3: CASSFVRGTEAFF
J: TRBJ1-1; size: few; V: TRBV12-3/TRBV12-4; D: NA; length: 13; DNA: TGTGCCAGCAGTTTCAGAGGGTCCACTGAAGCTTTCTTT; CDR3: CASSFRGSTEAFF
J: TRBJ2-7; size: NA; V: TRBV5-1; D: TRBD1; length: 14; DNA: TGCGCCAGCAGCCCCCGGACAGGGGGGTCCGAGCAGTACTTC; CDR3: CASSPRTGGSEQYF
J: TRBJ1-5; size: NA; V: TRBV12-2; D: NA; length: 18; DNA: TGTGCAAGTCGCTTTCCAATCCCTGGCCTTTATAGCAATCAGCCCCAGCATTTT; CDR3: CASRFPIPGLYSNQPQHF
J: TRBJ2-7; size: NA; V: TRBV18; D: TRBD1; length: 13; DNA: TGTGCCAGCTCACCCCTGACAGGGTGGGAGCAGTACTTC; CDR3: CASSPLTGWEQYF
J: TRBJ1-3; size: once; V: TRBV5-1; D: NA; length: 15; DNA: TGCGCCAGCAGCTTGGGATGGCGGTTGGGAAACACCATATATTTT; CDR3: CASSLGWRLGNTIYF
J: TRBJ1-2; size: NA; V: TRBV18; D: NA; length: 14; DNA: TGTGCCAGCTCCCCCGACGGAGGAAGCTATGGCTACACCTTC; CDR3: CASSPDGGSYGYTF
J: TRBJ2-5; size: NA; V: TRBV6-1; D: TRBD2; length: 17; DNA: TGTGCCAGCAGTGCTGGTAAGCTAGCGGGGCCCCAAGAGACCCAGTACTTC; CDR3: CASSAGKLAGPQETQYF
J: TRBJ2-1; size: NA; V: TRBV7-8; D: NA; length: 15; DNA: TGTGCCAGCAGCTTAAGCGGGCTGGGGCGCGATGAGCAGTTCTTC; CDR3: CASSLSGLGRDEQFF
J: TRBJ2-2; size: NA; V: TRBV5-6; D: NA; length: 13; DNA: TGTGCCAGCAGCTGGCACTACGCCGGGGAGCTGTTTTTT; CDR3: CASSWHYAGELFF
J: TRBJ2-1; size: NA; V: TRBV11-2; D: TRBD2; length: 15; DNA: TGTGCCAGCAGCCCCGGGAGGGCCGTGGTGAATGAGCAGTTCTTC; CDR3: CASSPGRAVVNEQFF
J: TRBJ1-5; size: NA; V: TRBV6-2/TRBV6-3; D: NA; length: 13; DNA: TGTGCCAGCAGTTACGGGCGGGGGCAGCCCCAGCATTTT; CDR3: CASSYGRGQPQHF
J: TRBJ1-1; size: NA; V: TRBV30; D: TRBD1; length: 12; DNA: TGTGCCTGGAGGGATGGGGGGACAGCGGCTTTCTTT; CDR3: CAWRDGGTAAFF
J: TRBJ2-7; size: NA; V: TRBV10-1; D: NA; length: 13; DNA: TGCGCCAGCAGTGAGCCGTTAACAGGGCCCAGGGAGTTC; CDR3: CASSEPLTGPREF
J: TRBJ1-4; size: NA; V: TRBV21-1; D: NA; length: 18; DNA: TGTGCCAGCAGCAAAGCGCTGGTTGGGGCCCCAACTAATGAAAAACTGTTTTTT; CDR3: CASSKALVGAPTNEKLFF
J: TRBJ2-7; size: NA; V: TRBV7-2; D: NA; length: 15; DNA: TGTGCCAGCAGCAAAAGGGGGACCGACTACTACGAGCAGTACTTC; CDR3: CASSKRGTDYYEQYF
J: TRBJ2-7; size: NA; V: TRBV3-1/TRBV3-2; D: TRBD1; length: 15; DNA: TGTGCCAGCAGCGAAGGGACAGGCAACTCCTACGAGCAGTACTTC; CDR3: CASSEGTGNSYEQYF
J: TRBJ2-1; size: NA; V: TRBV3-1/TRBV3-2; D: NA; length: 12; DNA: TGTGCCAGCAGCCCGACTAGGGATGAGCAGTTCTTC; CDR3: CASSPTRDEQFF
J: TRBJ1-5; size: NA; V: TRBV19; D: TRBD1; length: 18; DNA: TGTGCCAGTAGAACGACCCCGGGGGGACAGGGGGCGGGTCAGCCCCAGCATTTT; CDR3: CASRTTPGGQGAGQPQHF
J: TRBJ2-1; size: NA; V: TRBV4-3; D: TRBD2; length: 16; DNA: TGCGCCAGCAGCCCAGGACTAGCGGGAGGGTACAATGAGCAGTTCTTC; CDR3: CASSPGLAGGYNEQFF
J: TRBJ1-2; size: NA; V: TRBV30; D: TRBD1; length: 13; DNA: TGTGCCTGGAGTGGACAGGGTTTGGGAGGCTACACCTTC; CDR3: CAWSGQGLGGYTF
J: TRBJ2-7; size: NA; V: TRBV20-1; D: NA; length: 13; DNA: TGCAGTGCTAGTGGAGCATCTAACAGGGAGCAGTACTTC; CDR3: CSASGASNREQYF
J: TRBJ1-4; size: NA; V: TRBV28; D: NA; length: 16; DNA: TGTGCCAGCAGTTCCCCGGGGGGATCAACTAATGAAAAACTGTTTTTT; CDR3: CASSSPGGSTNEKLFF